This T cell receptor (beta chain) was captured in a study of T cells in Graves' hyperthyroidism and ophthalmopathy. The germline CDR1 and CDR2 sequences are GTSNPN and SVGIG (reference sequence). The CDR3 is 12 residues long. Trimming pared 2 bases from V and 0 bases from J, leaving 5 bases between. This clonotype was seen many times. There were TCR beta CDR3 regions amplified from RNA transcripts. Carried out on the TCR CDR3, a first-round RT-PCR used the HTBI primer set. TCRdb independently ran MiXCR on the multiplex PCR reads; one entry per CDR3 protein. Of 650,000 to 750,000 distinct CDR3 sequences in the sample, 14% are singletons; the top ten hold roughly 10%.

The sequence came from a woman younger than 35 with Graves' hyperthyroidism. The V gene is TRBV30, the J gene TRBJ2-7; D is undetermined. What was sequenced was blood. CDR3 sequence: CAWSQSSYEQYF. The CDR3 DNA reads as TGTGCCTGGAGTCAGAGCTCCTACGAGCAGTACTTC.